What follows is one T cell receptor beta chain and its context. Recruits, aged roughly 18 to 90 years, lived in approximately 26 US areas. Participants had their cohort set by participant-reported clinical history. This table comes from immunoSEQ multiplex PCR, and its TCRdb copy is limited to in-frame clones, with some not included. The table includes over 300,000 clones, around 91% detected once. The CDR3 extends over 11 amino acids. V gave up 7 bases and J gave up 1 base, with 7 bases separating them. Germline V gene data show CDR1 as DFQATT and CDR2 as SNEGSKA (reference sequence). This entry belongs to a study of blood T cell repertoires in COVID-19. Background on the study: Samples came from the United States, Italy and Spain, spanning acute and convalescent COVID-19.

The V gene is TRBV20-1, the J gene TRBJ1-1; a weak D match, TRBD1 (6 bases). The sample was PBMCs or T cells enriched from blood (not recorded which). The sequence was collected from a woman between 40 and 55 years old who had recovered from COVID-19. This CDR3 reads CSVQGNTEAFF. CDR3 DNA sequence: TGCAGTGTACAGGGGAACACTGAAGCTTTCTTT.